This T cell receptor (beta chain) was identified during a study of shared clonotypes between healthy human individuals. The CDR3 covers 15 residues. Germline V lookup: CDR1 MNHEY, CDR2 SMNVEV (reference sequence). V trimming: 3 bases; J trimming: 1 base; junction bases outside the gene matches: 6. Profiled with immunoSEQ multiplex PCR; TCRdb holds only in-frame clones, not every one. Here the sample spans about 2.4 million clones, 80% to 95% being singletons. What was sequenced was naive CD4+ T cells from PBMCs. Subset here: CD45RA+ positively selected. The chain joins TRBV27 to TRBJ2-7, with 7 bases matching TRBD1. This receptor was identified in a man between 18 and 29 years old in good health. Some clones in this sample may be carry-over from other donors' samples. This CDR3 reads CASSFSTGVSYEQYF. DNA for the CDR3: TGTGCCAGCAGTTTTAGTACAGGGGTTTCCTACGAGCAGTACTTC.